This T cell receptor (beta chain) was documented in a study of OX40 agonist ivuxolimab in advanced cancers. CDR1 and CDR2 (germline): MDHEN, SYDVKM. The CDR3 contains 17 residues. The V and J ends lost 4 bases and 6 bases, in that order; junction bases with no gene match: 8. Profiling relied on immunoSEQ multiplex PCR, and the TCRdb table lists in-frame clones only, not all of them. Of about 160,000 clones listed, 94% are singletons. This rearrangement joins TRBV28 to TRBJ2-1; 14 bases match TRBD2. The input for sequencing was CD4+ or CD8+ T cells sorted from blood, taken in a trial of the OX40 agonist ivuxolimab. This sequence was found in an adult with an advanced solid tumor such as melanoma, head and neck, liver or kidney cancer. This chain's CDR3 is CASSSGTSGRNGNEQFF. The CDR3 region has the DNA TGTGCCAGCAGTTCCGGGACTAGCGGGAGAAACGGCAATGAGCAGTTCTTC. Full variable domain (missing parts from reference TRBV28 and TRBJ2-1): DVKVTQSSRYLVKRTGEKVFLECVQDMDHENMFWYRQDPGLGLRLIYFSYDVKMKEKGDIPEGYSVSREKKERFSLILESASTNQTSMYLCASSSGTSGRNGNEQFFGPGTRLTVL.